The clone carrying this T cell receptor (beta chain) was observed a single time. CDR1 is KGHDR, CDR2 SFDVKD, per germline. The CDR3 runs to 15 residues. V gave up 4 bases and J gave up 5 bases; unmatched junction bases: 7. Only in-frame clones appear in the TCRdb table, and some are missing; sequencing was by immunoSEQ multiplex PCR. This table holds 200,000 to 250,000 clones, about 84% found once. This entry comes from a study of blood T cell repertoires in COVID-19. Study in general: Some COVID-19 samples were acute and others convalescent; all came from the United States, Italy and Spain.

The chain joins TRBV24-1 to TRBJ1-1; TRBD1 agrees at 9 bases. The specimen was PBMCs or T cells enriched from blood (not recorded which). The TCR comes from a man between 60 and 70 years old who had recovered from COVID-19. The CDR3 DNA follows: TGTGCCACCAGTGACCCGGGACAGGGCGAGACTGAAGCTTTCTTT. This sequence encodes CATSDPGQGETEAFF.